This T cell receptor (beta chain) was captured in a study of T cell responses to AZD1222 COVID-19 vaccine (dated by TCRdb to the early 2020s). For context, the study as a whole: AZD1222 recipients given second doses at about 4 weeks or at about 12 weeks were pooled, since spike-specific TCR depth and breadth were not found to differ between the two schedules. TCR sequencing was performed for roughly 250 trial participants, of whom around 210 were given two doses of AZD1222 and approximately 25 were given two doses of MenACWY control vaccine. Trial participants were enrolled into age subgroups of 18-55, 56-69 and 70-plus years, which contained about 150, 27 and 61 TCR-sequenced participants, respectively. Paper-wide results and their limitations: Participants were mostly white British and included more females than males, and it was suggested by the authors that clonal diversity may have been underestimated. Because no samples from the day 14 peak response were available, repertoires could be characterized only after the peak T cell response. A significant rise in spike-specific TCR breadth and depth was observed after two AZD1222 doses relative to day 0 and relative to MenACWY recipients. CD4 TCRs associated with the vaccine covered the entire spike protein, and the dominant responses were in regions 160-218 and 743-854. Reportedly, close to half of the unique spike-specific TCRs recognized epitopes lying outside the regions that are mutated in the B.1.351 and B.1.1.7 variants. The 56-69-year group was small, and its depth increase did not reach significance, likely because of low power. Only a handful of AZD1222 recipients were SARS-CoV-2 seropositive at baseline, limiting conclusions about previously exposed vaccinees.

On this clone itself: Its cognate antigen has yet to be identified. The input lacks base qualities; no much larger clone sits a single base away.

In the paper's terms, the time point label means: baseline before first vaccination. Vaccinee samples were obtained from the UK trials COV001 and COV002, which included a single-blind randomized controlled phase 2/3 trial of AZD1222 (ChAdOx1 nCoV-19) in healthy adults. For TCRbeta chain sequencing, PBMC samples from trial participants were taken at day 0 and at day 28 after the second dose. The CDR3 starts with the cysteine, ends with the phenylalanine, and has 13 residues. Of the read, only the CDR3 DNA is kept; its 39 bases are in frame from base 1. Trimming at the junction amounts to 8 bases on V and 4 bases on J, and the germline ends lie 13 bases apart. In the germline V gene, CDR1 corresponds to SGHTA and CDR2 to FQGNSA. The CDR3 regions of human TCRbeta chains were subjected to immunosequencing. The paper's data handling went like this. TCRs in the repertoires were matched against a reference library of SARS-CoV-2-specific TCRs that had been generated with the MIRA antigen-specificity platform. Breadth meant the fraction of unique TCRs that were SARS-CoV-2-associated, whereas depth meant the fraction of total T cells that were SARS-CoV-2-associated. Using the MIRA data, every spike-specific TCR was mapped to the spike region that the TCR reacted to and assigned to either a CD4 or a CD8 class. Log10-transformed breadth and depth values were compared by one-way ANOVA with Sidak's multiple comparisons tests. TCRdb mirrors the immuneACCESS table, restricted to in-frame sequences. Some clones are absent from its copies; in checked studies, under half trace to an unresolved V gene, and the reason for the others is unknown. That table furnishes V, J and clone size, whereas the DNA furnished D and trimming. The sample profile shows roughly 110,000 clones; 90% of them were found once. The ten biggest clones cover about 4.8% of the sample.

The TCR sequence derives from an adult in good health. The chain couples TRBV7-2 to TRBJ2-3, with TRBD2 as a weak D call on 5 bases. Source: peripheral blood, taken on day 0 of AZD1222 vaccination. The CDR3 region: CASAGLAADTQYF. The DNA sequence is as follows: TGTGCCAGCGCTGGGCTAGCAGCAGATACGCAGTATTTT.